These T cell receptor beta chains were read from a single sample in a study of cytomegalovirus exposure and HLA in healthy donors. Some clones are missing from TCRdb's copy, which holds only in-frame ones; the method was immunoSEQ multiplex PCR. Among about 120,000 clones listed, about 86% were seen once. Sequenced material: PBMCs. These receptor sequences come from a middle-aged woman in good health and CMV-seronegative. Each CDR3 is given with its conserved first and last residue. D genes are given only for firm matches.

D gene	V gene	J gene	CDR3 protein
TRBD2	TRBV4-3	TRBJ2-1	CASSQEASGSNEQFF
TRBD1	TRBV7-8	TRBJ2-7	CASSLVSGQGATSSYEQYF
.	TRBV4-2	TRBJ1-1	CASSQFVGPGTEAFF
TRBD1	TRBV7-9	TRBJ2-1	CASSPRDREYNEQFF
.	TRBV5-1	TRBJ2-1	CASSITGHLRNEQFF
.	TRBV7-2	TRBJ1-3	CASSLGYISGNTIYF
.	TRBV30	TRBJ1-5	CAWRPSGVGQPQHF
TRBD2	TRBV9	TRBJ2-2	CASSVVGGRAAGELFF
TRBD2	TRBV9	TRBJ2-1	CASSVGEGINEQFF
.	TRBV9	TRBJ2-1	CASTVGGGAYNEQFF
TRBD2	TRBV10-3	TRBJ2-1	CAINPALAGVNEQFF
TRBD2	TRBV4-3	TRBJ2-2	CASSQDPGLAGVGELFF
.	TRBV7-9	TRBJ2-7	CASEGSLSEQYF
.	TRBV19	TRBJ1-4	CASSIGGARNEKLFF
.	TRBV7-3	TRBJ2-1	CASSFRWLLNYFF
.	TRBV28	TRBJ1-1	CASNHGGGSLDTEAFF